Presented here are 9 T cell receptor beta chains from one specimen sequenced in a study of regulatory T cells in long-lasting Graves disease. The time point: persistent/refractory GD, antithyroid drugs over 5 years with positive TRAb. Construction of the TCR library relied on RNA isolated from PBMCs. Both iRepertoire HTBI primers and Arm-PCR of CDR3 regions were used to build the TCR beta libraries. Using its own MiXCR run on the multiplex PCR reads, TCRdb lists one record per CDR3 protein. The sample yields roughly 470,000 distinct CDR3 sequences, more than 20% seen once. This material consisted of peripheral blood mononuclear cells (PBMCs), taken when the disease was refractory, from a patient treated with antithyroid drugs. Receptors were obtained from a female donor with Graves disease.

The J gene is TRBJ1-1, the V gene TRBV7-3; 9 nucleotides line up with TRBD1. CDR1 SGHTA and CDR2 FQGTGA come from the germline V gene. There are 15 residues in the CDR3. V was pared by 4 bases and J by 4 bases, with 7 bases of the junction left unmatched. The CDR3 sequence is CASSWVGQGITEAFF. The DNA for the CDR3 is TGTGCCAGCAGCTGGGTAGGACAGGGGATCACTGAAGCTTTCTTT.

V gene TRBV30 combines with J gene TRBJ2-7; no reliable D call. The CDR3 extends over 14 amino acids. Germline V gene data show CDR1 as GTSNPN and CDR2 as SVGIG (reference sequence). V was shortened by 3 bases and J by 4 bases, with 16 bases between the two germline ends. The CDR3 loop reads CAWSGPGSPYEQYF. The CDR3 DNA reads as TGTGCCTGGAGCGGCCCAGGCTCACCGTACGAGCAGTACTTC.

This clonotype was observed a handful of times. The V and J genes are TRBV28 and TRBJ2-7, with no clear D. Germline V CDR1 and CDR2: MDHEN, SYDVKM. Trimming removed 7 bases from V and 0 bases from J, with 13 bases in between. The CDR3 is made up of 14 amino acids. CDR3 DNA sequence: TGTGCCAGCAAAGATGTAGGGCCCTCCTACGAGCAGTACTTC. It codes for CASKDVGPSYEQYF.

In this sample, this clonotype turned up many times. This chain joins TRBV7-2 and TRBJ2-7, with TRBD1 matching over 10 bases. This CDR3 has 15 amino acids. Trimming at V came to 4 bases and at J to 3 bases, leaving 6 bases not matched to a gene. Germline-derived CDR1 and CDR2 are SGHTA and FQGNSA. CDR3 protein: CASSSRTGGGYEQYF. CDR3 DNA: TGTGCCAGCAGCTCTAGGACAGGGGGAGGCTACGAGCAGTACTTC.

This clonotype was counted many times. The chain employs TRBV18 and TRBJ2-7; 9 bases are a match to TRBD1. J lost 4 bases, V lost 8 bases, and 6 bases had no gene match. The CDR3 contains 13 residues. From germline, CDR1 is KGHSH and CDR2 LQKENI. The CDR3 nucleotides are TGTGCCAGCAGTCAGACAGGGGGTTACGAGCAGTACTTC. Its translation: CASSQTGGYEQYF. Using reference TRBV18 and TRBJ2-7 for the parts outside the CDR3, the full variable domain is NAGVMQNPRHLVRRRGQEARLRCSPMKGHSHVYWYRQLPEEGLKFMVYLQKENIIDESGMPKERFSAEFPKEGPSILRIQQVVRGDSAAYFCASSQTGGYEQYFGPGTRLTVT.

This clonotype was observed at least ten times. The V call is TRBV7-2, the J call TRBJ2-4; no definite D call. Germline V gives CDR1 SGHTA, CDR2 FQGNSA. The V end was cut by 5 bases, the J end by 13 bases, with 12 bases between. This CDR3 is built from 11 residues. The CDR3 nucleotides are TGTGCCAGCAGCCTCGTCGGGCCCCAGTACTTC. It specifies CASSLVGPQYF.

This clonotype was picked up many times. V gene TRBV12-3 or TRBV12-4 combines with J gene TRBJ2-7; possibly TRBD1 for D (5 bases). The CDR3 runs 14 residues. Trimming cost V 6 bases and J 1 base, with 13 bases left between them. CDR3 bases: TGTGCCAGCAGAATCAACAGGATTTCCTACGAGCAGTACTTC. This sequence encodes CASRINRISYEQYF.

V usage is TRBV7-9 and J usage is TRBJ2-6; D not certain. Germline CDR1 and CDR2: SEHNR and FQNEAQ (reference sequence). With 5 bases removed from V and 2 bases from J, the gap between germline ends came to 7 bases. This CDR3 comprises 14 residues. CDR3 residues: CASSRLAGANVLTF. The DNA of the CDR3 is TGTGCCAGCAGCCGACTTGCTGGGGCCAACGTCCTGACTTTC.

The sample holds many counts of this clonotype. The rearrangement joins TRBV2 to TRBJ2-7; 8 nucleotides line up with TRBD2. The CDR3 has 15 amino acids. Germline CDR1 reads SNHLY; CDR2 reads FYNNEI. With V trimmed by 6 bases and J by 4 bases, 11 bases remained unmatched. Here the CDR3 reads CASRAGTSVSYEQYF. In DNA, the CDR3 is TGTGCCAGCAGGGCCGGGACTAGTGTGAGTTACGAGCAGTACTTC.